This section outlines one TCR beta chain sequence together with its context. This sample is drawn from a study of human T cells and chemical hapten exposure. Study-wide background: Subjects had 2% DPC placed on 2 cm by 2 cm of upper inner arm skin for sensitization. The study lasted around 24 weeks, and patients were dosed weekly with diphenylcyclopropenone on the scalp throughout.

Individual cDNA molecules each carried unique molecular identifiers attached by the library. TCRdb recomputed calls from the RACE reads with MiXCR, one row per CDR3 protein. The sample lists 35,000 to 55,000 distinct CDR3 sequences, roughly 9% occurring once. Time point: patch test 2, 6 weeks after DPC sensitization. The treatment denotes: therapeutic diphenylcyclopropenone sensitization with weekly scalp DPC. Whole blood that had not been fractionated was the source of extracted total RNA. Participating donors were patients with alopecia, aged 18 to 70 years, considered appropriate candidates for DPC. The length of the CDR3 is 13 residues. V lost 10 bases to trimming and J lost 4 bases; unmatched junction nucleotides: 8. Germline V gene data show CDR1 as MNHEY and CDR2 as SMNVEV (reference sequence).

The receptor was isolated from a woman in her thirties with alopecia areata. Some clones in this sample may be carry-over from other donors' samples. Specimen: whole blood, collected in connection with sensitization to the hapten diphenylcyclopropenone (DPC). V gene TRBV27 combines with J gene TRBJ1-2; 8 bases align to TRBD1. CDR3 sequence reads: CATRTGMSYGYTF. The CDR3 region has the DNA TGTGCCACTAGGACAGGGATGAGCTATGGCTACACCTTC.